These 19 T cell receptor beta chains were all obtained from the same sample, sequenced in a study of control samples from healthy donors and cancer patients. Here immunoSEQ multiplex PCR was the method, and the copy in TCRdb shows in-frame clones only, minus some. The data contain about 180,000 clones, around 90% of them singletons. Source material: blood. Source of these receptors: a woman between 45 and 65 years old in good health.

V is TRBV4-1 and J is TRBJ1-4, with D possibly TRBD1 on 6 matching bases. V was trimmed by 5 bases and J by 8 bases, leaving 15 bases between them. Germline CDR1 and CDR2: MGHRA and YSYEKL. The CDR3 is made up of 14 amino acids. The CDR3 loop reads CASSYTGKGEKLFF. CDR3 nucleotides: TGCGCCAGCAGCTATACAGGGAAAGGGGAAAAACTGTTTTTT.

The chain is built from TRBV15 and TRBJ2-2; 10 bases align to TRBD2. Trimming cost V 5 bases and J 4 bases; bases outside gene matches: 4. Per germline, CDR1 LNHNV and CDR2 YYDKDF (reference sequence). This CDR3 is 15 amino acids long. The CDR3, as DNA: TGTGCCACCAGCGTTGAGCGGGGGGGCACCGGGGAGCTGTTTTTT. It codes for CATSVERGGTGELFF.

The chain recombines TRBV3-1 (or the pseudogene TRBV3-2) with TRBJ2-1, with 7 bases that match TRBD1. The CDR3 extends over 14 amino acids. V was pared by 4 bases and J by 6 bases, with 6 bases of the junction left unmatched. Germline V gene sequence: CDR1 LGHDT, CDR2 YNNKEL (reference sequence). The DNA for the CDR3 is TGTGCCAGCAGCCTAACAGGGGCTCGCAATGAGCAGTTCTTC. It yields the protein CASSLTGARNEQFF.

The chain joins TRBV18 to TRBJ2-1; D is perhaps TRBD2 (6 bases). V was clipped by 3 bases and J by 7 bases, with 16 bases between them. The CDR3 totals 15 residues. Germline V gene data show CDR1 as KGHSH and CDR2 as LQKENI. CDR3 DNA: TGTGCCAGCTCACCCTTATCGACTAGGGAGAATGAGCAGTTCTTC. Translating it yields CASSPLSTRENEQFF.

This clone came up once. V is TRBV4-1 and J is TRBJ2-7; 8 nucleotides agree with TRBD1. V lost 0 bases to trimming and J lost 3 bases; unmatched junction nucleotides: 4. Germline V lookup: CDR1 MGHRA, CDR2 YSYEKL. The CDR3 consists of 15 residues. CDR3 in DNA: TGCGCCAGCAGCCAAGATAGGACAGGGAGCTACGAGCAGTACTTC. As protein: CASSQDRTGSYEQYF.

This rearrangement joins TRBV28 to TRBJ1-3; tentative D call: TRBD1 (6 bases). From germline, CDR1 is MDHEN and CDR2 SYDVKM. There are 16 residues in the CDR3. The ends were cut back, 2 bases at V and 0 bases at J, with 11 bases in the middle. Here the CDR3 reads CASSLPGRGSGNTIYF. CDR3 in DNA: TGTGCCAGCAGTTTACCAGGCAGGGGCTCTGGAAACACCATATATTTT. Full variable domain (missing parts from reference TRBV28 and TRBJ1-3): DVKVTQSSRYLVKRTGEKVFLECVQDMDHENMFWYRQDPGLGLRLIYFSYDVKMKEKGDIPEGYSVSREKKERFSLILESASTNQTSMYLCASSLPGRGSGNTIYFGEGSWLTVV.

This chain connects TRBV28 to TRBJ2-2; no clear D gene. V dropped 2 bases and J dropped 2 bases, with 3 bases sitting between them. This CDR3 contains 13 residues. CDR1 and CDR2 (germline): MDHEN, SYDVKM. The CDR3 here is CASSLGNTGELFF. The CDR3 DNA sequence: TGTGCCAGCAGTTTAGGAAACACCGGGGAGCTGTTTTTT.

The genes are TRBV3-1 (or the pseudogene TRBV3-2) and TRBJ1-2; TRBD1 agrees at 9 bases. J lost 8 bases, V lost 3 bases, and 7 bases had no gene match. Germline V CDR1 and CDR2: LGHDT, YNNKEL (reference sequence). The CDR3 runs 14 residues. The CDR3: CASSHSQGARGYTF. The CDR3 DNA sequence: TGTGCCAGCAGCCACTCACAGGGGGCCCGGGGCTACACCTTC.

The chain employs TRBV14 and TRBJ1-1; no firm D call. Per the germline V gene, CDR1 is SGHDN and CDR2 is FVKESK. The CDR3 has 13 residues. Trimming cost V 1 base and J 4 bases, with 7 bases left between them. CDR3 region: CASSQGLGTEAFF. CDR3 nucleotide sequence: TGTGCCAGCAGCCAAGGCCTGGGCACTGAAGCTTTCTTT.

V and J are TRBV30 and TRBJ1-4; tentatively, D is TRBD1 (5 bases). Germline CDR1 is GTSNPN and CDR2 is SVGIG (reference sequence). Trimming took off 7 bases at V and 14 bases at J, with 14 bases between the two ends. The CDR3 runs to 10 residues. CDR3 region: CAFERGRLFF. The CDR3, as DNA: TGTGCCTTCGAGCGGGGGAGGCTGTTTTTT.

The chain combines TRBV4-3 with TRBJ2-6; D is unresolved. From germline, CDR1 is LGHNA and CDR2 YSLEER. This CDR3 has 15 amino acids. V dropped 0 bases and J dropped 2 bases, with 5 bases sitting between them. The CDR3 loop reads CASSQDPAGANVLTF. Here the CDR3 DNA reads TGCGCCAGCAGCCAAGATCCGGCTGGGGCCAACGTCCTGACTTTC.

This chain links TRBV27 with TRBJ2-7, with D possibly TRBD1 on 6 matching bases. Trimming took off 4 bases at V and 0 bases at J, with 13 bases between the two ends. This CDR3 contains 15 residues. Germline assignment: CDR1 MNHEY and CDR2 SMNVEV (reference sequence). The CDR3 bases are TGTGCCAGCAGTTCCCGGGACACTTTCTCCTACGAGCAGTACTTC. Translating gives CASSSRDTFSYEQYF.

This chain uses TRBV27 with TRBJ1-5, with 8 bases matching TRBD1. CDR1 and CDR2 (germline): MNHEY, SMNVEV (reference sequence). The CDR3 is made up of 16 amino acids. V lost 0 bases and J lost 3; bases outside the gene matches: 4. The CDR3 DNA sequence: TGTGCCAGCAGTTTATCGGGACAGGACTTCAATCAGCCCCAGCATTTT. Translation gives CASSLSGQDFNQPQHF.

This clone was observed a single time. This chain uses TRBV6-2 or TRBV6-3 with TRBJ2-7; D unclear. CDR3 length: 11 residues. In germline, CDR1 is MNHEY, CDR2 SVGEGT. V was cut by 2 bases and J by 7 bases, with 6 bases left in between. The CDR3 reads CASSYHSEQYF. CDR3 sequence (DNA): TGTGCCAGCAGTTACCATAGTGAGCAGTACTTC.

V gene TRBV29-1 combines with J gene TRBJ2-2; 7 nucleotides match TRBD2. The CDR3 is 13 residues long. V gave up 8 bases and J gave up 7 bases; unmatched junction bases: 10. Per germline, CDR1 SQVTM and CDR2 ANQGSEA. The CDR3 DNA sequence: TGCAGCACTGAAACTAGCGCGGGCGGGGAGCTGTTTTTT. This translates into CSTETSAGGELFF.

The CDR3 DNA follows: TGTGCCACCAGTGAGCAAGGACTGGGCACAGATACGCAGTATTTT. Protein sequence: CATSEQGLGTDTQYF. The chain is built from TRBV24-1 and TRBJ2-3, with D possibly being TRBD2 (5 bases). V was shortened by 4 bases and J by 1 base, with 11 bases between the two germline ends. The CDR3 loop spans 15 amino acids. The germline V gene has CDR1 KGHDR and CDR2 SFDVKD.

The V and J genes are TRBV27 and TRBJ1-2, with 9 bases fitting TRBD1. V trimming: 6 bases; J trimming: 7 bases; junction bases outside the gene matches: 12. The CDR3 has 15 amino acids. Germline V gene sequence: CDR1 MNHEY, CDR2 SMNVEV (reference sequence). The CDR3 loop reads CASRPPGGQGSGYTF. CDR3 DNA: TGTGCCAGCAGACCCCCGGGGGGACAGGGAAGTGGCTACACCTTC.

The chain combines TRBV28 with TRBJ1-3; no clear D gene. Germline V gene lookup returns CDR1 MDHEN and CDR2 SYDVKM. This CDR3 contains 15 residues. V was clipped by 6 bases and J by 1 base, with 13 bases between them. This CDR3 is CASSEHSQSGNTIYF. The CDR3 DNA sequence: TGTGCCAGCAGCGAGCACTCCCAGTCTGGAAACACCATATATTTT.

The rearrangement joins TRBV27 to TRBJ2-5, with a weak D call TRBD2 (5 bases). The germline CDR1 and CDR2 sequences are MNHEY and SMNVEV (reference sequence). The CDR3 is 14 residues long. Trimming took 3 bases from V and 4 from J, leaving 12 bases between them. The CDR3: CASSFSTRGETQYF. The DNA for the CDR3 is TGTGCCAGCAGTTTCTCCACTAGAGGAGAGACCCAGTACTTC.